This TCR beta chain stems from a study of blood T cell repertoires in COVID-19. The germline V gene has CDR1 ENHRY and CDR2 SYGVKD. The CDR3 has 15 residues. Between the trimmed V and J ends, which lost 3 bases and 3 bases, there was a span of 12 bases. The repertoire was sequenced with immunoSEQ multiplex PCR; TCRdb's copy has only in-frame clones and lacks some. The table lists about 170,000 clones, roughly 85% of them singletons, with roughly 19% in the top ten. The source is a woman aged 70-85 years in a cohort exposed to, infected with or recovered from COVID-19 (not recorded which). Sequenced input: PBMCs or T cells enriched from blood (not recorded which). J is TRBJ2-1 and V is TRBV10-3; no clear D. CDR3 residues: CAISDDGLVYNEQFF. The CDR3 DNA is TGTGCCATCAGTGACGACGGGTTGGTCTACAATGAGCAGTTCTTC.